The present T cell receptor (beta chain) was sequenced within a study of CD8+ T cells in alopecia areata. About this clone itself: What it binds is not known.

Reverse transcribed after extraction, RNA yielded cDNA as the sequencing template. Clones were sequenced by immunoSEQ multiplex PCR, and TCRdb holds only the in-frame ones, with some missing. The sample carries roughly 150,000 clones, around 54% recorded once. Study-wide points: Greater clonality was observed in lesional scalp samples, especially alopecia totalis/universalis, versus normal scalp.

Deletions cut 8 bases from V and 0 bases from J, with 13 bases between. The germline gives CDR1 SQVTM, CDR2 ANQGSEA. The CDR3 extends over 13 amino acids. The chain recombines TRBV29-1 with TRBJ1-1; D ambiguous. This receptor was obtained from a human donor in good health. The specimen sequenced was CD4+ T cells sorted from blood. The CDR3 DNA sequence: TGCAGCCACATGGGCAAAATGAACACTGAAGCTTTCTTT. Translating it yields CSHMGKMNTEAFF.